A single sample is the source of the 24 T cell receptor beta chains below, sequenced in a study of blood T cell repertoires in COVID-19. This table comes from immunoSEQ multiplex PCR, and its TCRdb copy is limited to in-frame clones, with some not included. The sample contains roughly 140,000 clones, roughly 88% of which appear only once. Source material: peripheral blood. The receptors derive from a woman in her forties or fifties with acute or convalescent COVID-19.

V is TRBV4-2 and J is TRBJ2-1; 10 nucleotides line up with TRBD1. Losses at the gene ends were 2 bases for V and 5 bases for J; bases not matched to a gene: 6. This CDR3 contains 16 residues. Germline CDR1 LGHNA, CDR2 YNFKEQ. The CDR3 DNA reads TGTGCCAGCAGCCAATCCCCAGGACAGGGGGACAATGAGCAGTTCTTC. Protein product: CASSQSPGQGDNEQFF.

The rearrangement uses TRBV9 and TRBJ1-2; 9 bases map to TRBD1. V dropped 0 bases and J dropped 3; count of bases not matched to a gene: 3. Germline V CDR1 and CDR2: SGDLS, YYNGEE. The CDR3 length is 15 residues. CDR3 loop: CASSVGGQGYYGYTF. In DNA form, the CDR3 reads TGTGCCAGCAGCGTAGGAGGACAGGGGTACTATGGCTACACCTTC.

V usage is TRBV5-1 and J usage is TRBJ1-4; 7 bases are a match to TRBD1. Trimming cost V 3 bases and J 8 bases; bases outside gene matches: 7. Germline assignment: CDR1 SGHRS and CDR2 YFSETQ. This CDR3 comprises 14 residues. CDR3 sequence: CASSSTGVEEKLFF. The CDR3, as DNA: TGCGCCAGCAGCTCTACAGGGGTTGAAGAAAAACTGTTTTTT.

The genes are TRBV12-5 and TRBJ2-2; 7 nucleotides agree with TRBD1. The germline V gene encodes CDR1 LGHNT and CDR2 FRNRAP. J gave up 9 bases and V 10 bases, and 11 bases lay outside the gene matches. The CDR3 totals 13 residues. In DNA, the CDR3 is TGTGCTATGCGACAGGGTGAGCACCGGGAGCTGTTTTTT. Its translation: CAMRQGEHRELFF.

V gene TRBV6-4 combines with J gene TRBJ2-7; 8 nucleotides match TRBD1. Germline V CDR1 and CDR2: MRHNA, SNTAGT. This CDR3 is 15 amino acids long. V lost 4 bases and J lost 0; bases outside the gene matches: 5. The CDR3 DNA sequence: TGTGCCAGCAGTGGAGGGCAGGGGGCCTCCTACGAGCAGTACTTC. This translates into CASSGGQGASYEQYF.

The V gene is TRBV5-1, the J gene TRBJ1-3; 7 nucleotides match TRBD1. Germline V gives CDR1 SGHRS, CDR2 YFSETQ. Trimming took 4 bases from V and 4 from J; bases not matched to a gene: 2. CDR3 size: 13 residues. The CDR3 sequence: CASSKGQGNTIYF. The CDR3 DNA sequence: TGCGCCAGCAGCAAGGGACAGGGAAACACCATATATTTT.

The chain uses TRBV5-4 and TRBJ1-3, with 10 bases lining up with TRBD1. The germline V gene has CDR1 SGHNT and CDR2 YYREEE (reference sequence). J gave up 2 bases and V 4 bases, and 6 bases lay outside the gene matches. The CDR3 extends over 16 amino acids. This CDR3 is CASSPDRGLAGNTIYF. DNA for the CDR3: TGTGCCAGCAGCCCAGACAGGGGGCTGGCTGGAAACACCATATATTTT.

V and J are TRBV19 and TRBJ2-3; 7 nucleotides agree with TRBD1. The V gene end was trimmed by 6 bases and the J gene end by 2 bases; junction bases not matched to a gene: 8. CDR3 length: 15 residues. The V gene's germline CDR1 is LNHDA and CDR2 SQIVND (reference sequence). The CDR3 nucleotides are TGTGCCAGTAGCCGAAAGGGACAGTACACAGATACGCAGTATTTT. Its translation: CASSRKGQYTDTQYF.

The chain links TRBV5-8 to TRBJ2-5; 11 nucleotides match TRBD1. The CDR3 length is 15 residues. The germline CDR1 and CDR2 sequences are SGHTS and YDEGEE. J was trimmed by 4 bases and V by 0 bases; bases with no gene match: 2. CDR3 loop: CASSLGGTGGETQYF. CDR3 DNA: TGTGCCAGCAGCTTGGGAGGGACAGGGGGAGAGACCCAGTACTTC.

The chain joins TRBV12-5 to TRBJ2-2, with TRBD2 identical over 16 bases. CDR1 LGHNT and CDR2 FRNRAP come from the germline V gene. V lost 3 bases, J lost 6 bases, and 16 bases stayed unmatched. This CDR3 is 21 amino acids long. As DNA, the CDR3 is TGTGCTAGTGGTTTTCGCCCTTTGCCGGGACTAGCGGGAGGGCCGGCCGGGGAGCTGTTTTTT. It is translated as CASGFRPLPGLAGGPAGELFF.

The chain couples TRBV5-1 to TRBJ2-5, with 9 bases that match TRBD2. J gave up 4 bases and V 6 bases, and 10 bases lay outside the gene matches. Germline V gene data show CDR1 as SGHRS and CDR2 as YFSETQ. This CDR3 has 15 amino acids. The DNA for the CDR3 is TGCGCCAGCAATACTGGCGGGGGGGGAGGAGAGACCCAGTACTTC. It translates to CASNTGGGGGETQYF. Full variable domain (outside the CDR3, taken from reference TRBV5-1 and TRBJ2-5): KAGVTQTPRYLIKTRGQQVTLSCSPISGHRSVSWYQQTPGQGLQFLFEYFSETQRNKGNFPGRFSGRQFSNSRSEMNVSTLELGDSALYLCASNTGGGGGETQYFGPGTRLLVL.

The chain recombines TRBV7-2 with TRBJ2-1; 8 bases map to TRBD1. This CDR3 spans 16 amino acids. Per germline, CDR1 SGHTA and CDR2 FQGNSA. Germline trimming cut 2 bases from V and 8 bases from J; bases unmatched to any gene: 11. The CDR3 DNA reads TGTGCCAGCAGCTTAATGGGCCCCGGGACAGGCGATGAGCAGTTCTTC. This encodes CASSLMGPGTGDEQFF. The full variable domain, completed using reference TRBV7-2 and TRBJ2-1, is GAGVSQSPSNKVTEKGKDVELRCDPISGHTALYWYRQSLGQGLEFLIYFQGNSAPDKSGLPSDRFSAERTGGSVSTLTIQRTQQEDSAVYLCASSLMGPGTGDEQFFGPGTRLTVL.

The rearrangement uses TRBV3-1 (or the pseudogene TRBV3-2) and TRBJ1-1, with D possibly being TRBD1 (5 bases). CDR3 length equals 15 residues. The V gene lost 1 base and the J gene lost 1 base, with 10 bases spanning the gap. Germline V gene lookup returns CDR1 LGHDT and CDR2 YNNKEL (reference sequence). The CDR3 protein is CASSQGNRQNTEAFF. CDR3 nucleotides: TGTGCCAGCAGCCAAGGGAACAGGCAGAACACTGAAGCTTTCTTT.

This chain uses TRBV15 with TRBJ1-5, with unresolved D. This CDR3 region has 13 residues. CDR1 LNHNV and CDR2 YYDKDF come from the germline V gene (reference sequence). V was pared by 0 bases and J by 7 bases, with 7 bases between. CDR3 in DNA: TGTGCCACCAGCAGAGATACGGGGCAGCCCCAGCATTTT. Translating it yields CATSRDTGQPQHF.

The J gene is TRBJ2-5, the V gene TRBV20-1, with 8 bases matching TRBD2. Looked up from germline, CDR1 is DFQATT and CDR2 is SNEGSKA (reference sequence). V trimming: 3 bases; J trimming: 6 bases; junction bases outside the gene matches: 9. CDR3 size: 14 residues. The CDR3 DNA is TGCAGTGCTAGTAAGGTAGCGGGAACCCAGACCCAGTACTTC. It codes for CSASKVAGTQTQYF.

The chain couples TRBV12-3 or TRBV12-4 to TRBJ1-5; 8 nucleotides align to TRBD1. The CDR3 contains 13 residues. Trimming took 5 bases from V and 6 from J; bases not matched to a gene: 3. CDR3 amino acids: CASSPGGGQPQHF. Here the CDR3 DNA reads TGTGCCAGCAGTCCAGGGGGCGGTCAGCCCCAGCATTTT.

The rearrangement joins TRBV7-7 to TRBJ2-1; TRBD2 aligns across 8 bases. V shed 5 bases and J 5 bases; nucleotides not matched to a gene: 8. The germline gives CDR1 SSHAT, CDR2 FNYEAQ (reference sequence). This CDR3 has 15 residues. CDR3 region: CASSPTSVNDNEQFF. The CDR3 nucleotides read TGTGCCAGCAGCCCGACTAGCGTAAATGACAATGAGCAGTTCTTC.

The DNA for the CDR3 is TGTGCCAGCAGCCTACAGGGCAGCCAAGAGACCCAGTACTTC. Residues: CASSLQGSQETQYF. V gene TRBV7-6 combines with J gene TRBJ2-5; a weak D match, TRBD1 (6 bases). Trimming left V 5 bases short and J 1 base short, with 11 bases between. Germline V gene sequence: CDR1 SGHVS, CDR2 FNYEAQ. This CDR3 comprises 14 residues.

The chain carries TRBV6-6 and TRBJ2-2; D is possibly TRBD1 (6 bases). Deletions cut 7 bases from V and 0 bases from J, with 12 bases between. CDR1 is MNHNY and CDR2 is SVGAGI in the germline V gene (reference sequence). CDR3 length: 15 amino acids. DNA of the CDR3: TGTGCCAGCACTTTGGGGGCCTCGAACACCGGGGAGCTGTTTTTT. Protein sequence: CASTLGASNTGELFF.

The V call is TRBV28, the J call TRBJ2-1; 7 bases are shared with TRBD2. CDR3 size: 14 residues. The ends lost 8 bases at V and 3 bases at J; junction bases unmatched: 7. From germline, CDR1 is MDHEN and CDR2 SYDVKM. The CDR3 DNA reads TGTGCCAGCGGGAGGGTCTTCCGCTACAATGAGCAGTTCTTC. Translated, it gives CASGRVFRYNEQFF.

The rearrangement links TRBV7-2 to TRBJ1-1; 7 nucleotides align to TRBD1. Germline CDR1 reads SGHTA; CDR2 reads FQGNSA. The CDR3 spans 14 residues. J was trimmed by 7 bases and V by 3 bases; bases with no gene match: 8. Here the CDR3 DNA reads TGTGCCAGCAGCTTCGACGAGGGGGCGCGTGAAGCTTTCTTT. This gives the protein CASSFDEGAREAFF.

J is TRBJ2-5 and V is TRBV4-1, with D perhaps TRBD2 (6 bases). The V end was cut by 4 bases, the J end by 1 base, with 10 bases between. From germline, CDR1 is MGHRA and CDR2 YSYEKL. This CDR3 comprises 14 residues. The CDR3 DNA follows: TGCGCCAGCAGCCCCCGGGACTTCCAAGAGACCCAGTACTTC. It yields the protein CASSPRDFQETQYF.

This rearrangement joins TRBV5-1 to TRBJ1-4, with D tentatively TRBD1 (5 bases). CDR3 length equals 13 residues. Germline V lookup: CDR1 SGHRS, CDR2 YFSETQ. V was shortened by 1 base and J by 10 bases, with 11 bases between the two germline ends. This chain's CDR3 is CASSLKQDGKLFF. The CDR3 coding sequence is TGCGCCAGCAGCTTGAAACAGGACGGAAAACTGTTTTTT.

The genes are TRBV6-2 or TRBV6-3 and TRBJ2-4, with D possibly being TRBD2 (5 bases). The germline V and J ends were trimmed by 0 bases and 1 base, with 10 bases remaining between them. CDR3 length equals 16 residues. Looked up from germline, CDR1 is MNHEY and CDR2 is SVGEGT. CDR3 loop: CASSYSGPGAKNIQYF. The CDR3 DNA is TGTGCCAGCAGTTACTCAGGTCCGGGGGCCAAAAACATTCAGTACTTC.